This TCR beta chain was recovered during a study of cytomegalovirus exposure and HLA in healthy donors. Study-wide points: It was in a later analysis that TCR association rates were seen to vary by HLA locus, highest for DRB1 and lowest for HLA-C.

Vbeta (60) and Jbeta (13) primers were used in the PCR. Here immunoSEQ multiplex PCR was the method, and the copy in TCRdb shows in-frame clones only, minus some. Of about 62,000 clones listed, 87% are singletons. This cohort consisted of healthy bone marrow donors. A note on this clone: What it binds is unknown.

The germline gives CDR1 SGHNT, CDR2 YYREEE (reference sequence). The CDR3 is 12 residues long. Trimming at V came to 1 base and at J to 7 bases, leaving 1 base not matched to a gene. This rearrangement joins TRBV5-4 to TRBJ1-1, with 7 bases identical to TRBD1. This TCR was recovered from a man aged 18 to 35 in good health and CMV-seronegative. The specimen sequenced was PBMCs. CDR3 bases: TGTGCCAGCAGCTTGACAGGGGATGAAGCTTTCTTT. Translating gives CASSLTGDEAFF.